A single T cell receptor (beta chain) is shown here with its context. CDR3 length: 18 residues. V was clipped by 3 bases and J by 0 bases, with 22 bases between them. CDR1 is SGHDT, CDR2 YYEEEE, per germline. Original methodology: Reference gene primers were amplified, and this amplification served to estimate nucleated cell counts. TCRdb's copy holds only in-frame clones and misses some; the assay was immunoSEQ multiplex PCR. The V and J calls and clone size come from that table; D and trimming were worked out from the DNA. The sample lists over 250,000 clones, approximately 91% seen once, with approximately 0.8% in the top ten. The sample comes from a study of blood T cell repertoires in COVID-19. On the study more broadly: Samples came from the United States, Italy and Spain, spanning acute and convalescent COVID-19. PBMCs, B-cell-depleted T cells, or T cells provided the cDNA or gDNA that made up the material.

The source is a woman aged 25 to 45 with acute or convalescent COVID-19. The source material was peripheral blood. The V call is TRBV5-6, the J call TRBJ2-7; D might be TRBD2 (7 bases). The chain's CDR3 is CASSWGGLAGATSYEQYF. The CDR3 nucleotides are TGTGCCAGCAGCTGGGGAGGACTTGCGGGGGCCACCTCCTACGAGCAGTACTTC.